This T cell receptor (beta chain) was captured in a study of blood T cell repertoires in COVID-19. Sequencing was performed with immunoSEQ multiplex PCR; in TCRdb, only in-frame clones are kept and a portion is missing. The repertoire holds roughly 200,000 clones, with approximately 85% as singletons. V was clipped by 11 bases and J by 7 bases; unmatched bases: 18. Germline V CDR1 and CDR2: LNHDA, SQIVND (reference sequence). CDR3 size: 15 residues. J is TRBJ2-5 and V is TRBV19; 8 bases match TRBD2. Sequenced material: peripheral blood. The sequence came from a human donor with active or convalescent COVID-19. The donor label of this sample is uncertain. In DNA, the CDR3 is TGTGCCTGCCGACCGGGCGGGGGGTCCATGGGGACCCAGTACTTC. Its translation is CACRPGGGSMGTQYF.